This T cell receptor beta chain came from a study of shared clonotypes between healthy human individuals. Adult Caucasians living in Nashville, Tennessee made up all of the donors. About this clone itself: As yet, its antigen is unknown.

Study-wide points: Clonotypes that were shared across a handful of donors made up roughly 5% of naive CD4 clonotypes.

The assay was immunoSEQ multiplex PCR, and TCRdb's table has in-frame clones only and misses some. Seen here are about 1 million clones, under 80% observed once, and the top ten hold about 1.5%. The CDR3 totals 19 residues. Germline values: CDR1 SGHVS, CDR2 FNYEAQ. The junction had 17 bases not matched to a gene; V was cut back by 0 bases and J by 7 bases. The chain uses TRBV7-6 and TRBJ2-1; 8 nucleotides line up with TRBD2. The clonotype was recovered from a young man in good health. The sequencing input was memory CD4+ T cells sorted from blood. Subset denoted: CD45RA-negative fraction. CDR3 amino acids: CASSLAYKARAGDHNEQFF. DNA of the CDR3: TGTGCCAGCAGCTTAGCCTACAAGGCCCGAGCGGGAGATCATAATGAGCAGTTCTTC. The whole variable domain, filled in from reference TRBV7-6 and TRBJ2-1, reads GAGVSQSPRYKVTKRGQDVALRCDPISGHVSLYWYRQALGQGPEFLTYFNYEAQQDKSGLPNDRFSAERPEGSISTLTIQRTEQRDSAMYRCASSLAYKARAGDHNEQFFGPGTRLTVL.